The 26 T cell receptor beta chains reported below all come from one sample, sequenced in a study of CD8+ T cells in alopecia areata. RNA extraction and reverse transcription yielded cDNA as sequencing template. Here immunoSEQ multiplex PCR was the method, and the copy in TCRdb shows in-frame clones only, minus some. The sample yields under 70,000 clones, about 96% seen once. Sample: CD8+ T cells sorted from blood, taken at week 0. The source of these receptors is a human donor with alopecia areata.

In its sample, this clone was seen once. V gene TRBV10-1 combines with J gene TRBJ1-6; D may be TRBD1 (6 bases). The V and J ends lost 6 bases and 7 bases respectively, with 13 bases between them. The CDR3 consists of 14 residues. CDR1 is WNHNN, CDR2 SYGVQD, per germline (reference sequence). The CDR3 spells CASSPDRTNSPLHF. CDR3 sequence (DNA): TGCGCCAGCAGCCCGGACAGAACCAATTCACCCCTCCACTTT.

V is TRBV11-2 and J is TRBJ2-5, with D possibly being TRBD2 (6 bases). The CDR3 length is 14 residues. The V gene lost 1 base and the J gene lost 2 bases, with 8 bases spanning the gap. Germline values: CDR1 SGHAT, CDR2 FQNNGV. The CDR3 protein is CASSLVGGQETQYF. CDR3 bases: TGTGCCAGCAGCTTAGTCGGGGGACAAGAGACCCAGTACTTC.

Concerning this clone: This CDR3 fails to terminate in the conserved phenylalanine or tryptophan, so it likely reflects a read error. No DNA is shown, since the ends of the CDR3 on it are uncertain; the CDR3 is the one TCRdb lists. The rearrangement uses TRBV2 and TRBJ1-3; the table's D call, TRBD1, was not checked against the DNA. Per the germline V gene, CDR1 is SNHLY and CDR2 is FYNNEI. The CDR3 spans 12 residues, counting both ends. CDR3: CASSDGVGTGDL.

The chain uses TRBV7-9 and TRBJ2-7; no clear D gene. Trimming took 1 base from V and 3 from J, leaving 7 bases between them. Per germline, CDR1 SEHNR and CDR2 FQNEAQ (reference sequence). This CDR3 spans 13 amino acids. The CDR3 DNA is TGTGCCAGCAGCTTAGGGCGGAGCTACGAGCAGTACTTC. Translating gives CASSLGRSYEQYF. Full variable domain (outside the CDR3, taken from reference TRBV7-9 and TRBJ2-7): DTGVSQNPRHKITKRGQNVTFRCDPISEHNRLYWYRQTLGQGPEFLTYFQNEAQLEKSRLLSDRFSAERPKGSFSTLEIQRTEQGDSAMYLCASSLGRSYEQYFGPGTRLTVT.

V usage is TRBV5-1 and J usage is TRBJ2-3; 9 bases match TRBD2. The V segment lost 4 bases and the J segment 0 bases; nucleotides outside the gene matches: 12. This CDR3 spans 18 amino acids. Germline V gives CDR1 SGHRS, CDR2 YFSETQ. CDR3 region: CASSRLGSGGISTDTQYF. The CDR3 bases are TGCGCCAGCAGCCGACTCGGAAGCGGGGGGATTAGCACAGATACGCAGTATTTT.

J is TRBJ2-7 and V is TRBV10-2, with D possibly TRBD1 on 6 matching bases. The length of the CDR3 is 15 residues. Deletions cut 2 bases from V and 5 bases from J, with 16 bases between. Germline V gives CDR1 WSHSY, CDR2 SAAADI. The CDR3 protein is CASSELGQRGNEQYF. CDR3 DNA sequence: TGCGCCAGCAGTGAGCTGGGACAACGAGGGAACGAGCAGTACTTC.

For this clone: The CDR3 carries no conserved terminal phenylalanine or tryptophan, so it likely arises from a read error. The chain carries TRBV7-9 and TRBJ1-6; no reliable D call. V was pared by 1 base and J by 8 bases, with 9 bases between. The CDR3 totals 14 residues. CDR1 is SEHNR, CDR2 FQNEAQ, per germline (reference sequence). This CDR3 reads CASSLVTEYSPLHL. CDR3 nucleotide sequence: TGTGCCAGCAGCTTAGTGACTGAGTATTCACCCCTCCACCTT.

V and J are TRBV27 and TRBJ2-5; D is unclear. The V gene's germline CDR1 is MNHEY and CDR2 SMNVEV (reference sequence). The CDR3 is 13 residues long. V gave up 5 bases and J gave up 4 bases, with 11 bases separating them. CDR3 nucleotides: TGTGCCAGCAGTCCTACTATGGGAGAGACCCAGTACTTC. It codes for CASSPTMGETQYF.

The J gene is TRBJ2-1, the V gene TRBV10-3; 7 bases fit TRBD2. The CDR3 has 15 residues. Germline V gene data show CDR1 as ENHRY and CDR2 as SYGVKD. The trim removed 6 bases at V and 0 bases at J, leaving 5 bases unmatched. CDR3 sequence reads: CAISERGSSYNEQFF. The DNA of the CDR3 is TGTGCCATCAGCGAGCGGGGTAGCTCCTACAATGAGCAGTTCTTC.

J is TRBJ2-1 and V is TRBV13; 7 nucleotides align to TRBD1. The length of the CDR3 is 15 residues. Germline CDR1 is PRHDT and CDR2 is FYEKMQ (reference sequence). The trim removed 2 bases at V and 6 bases at J, leaving 7 bases unmatched. CDR3 in amino acids: CASSLLQGIINEQFF. DNA of the CDR3: TGTGCCAGCAGCTTATTACAGGGGATTATCAATGAGCAGTTCTTC.

This chain connects TRBV7-6 to TRBJ2-5, with TRBD2 identical over 7 bases. This CDR3 spans 16 amino acids. V shed 5 bases and J 5 bases; nucleotides not matched to a gene: 14. Germline V gives CDR1 SGHVS, CDR2 FNYEAQ. The CDR3 loop reads CASSPSGTGGTETQYF. CDR3 bases: TGTGCCAGCAGCCCCTCGGGGACGGGGGGTACGGAGACCCAGTACTTC.

The V gene is TRBV2, the J gene TRBJ1-3; TRBD1 matches at 7 bases. From germline, CDR1 is SNHLY and CDR2 FYNNEI. The junction had 6 bases not matched to a gene; V was cut back by 4 bases and J by 0 bases. The CDR3 runs 16 residues. CDR3 amino acids: CASSGTGSRSGNTIYF. The CDR3 nucleotides are TGTGCCAGCAGTGGGACAGGTTCCCGCTCTGGAAACACCATATATTTT.

This clone was picked up one time. The genes are TRBV4-2 and TRBJ2-7, with D possibly TRBD2 on 5 matching bases. V was shortened by 0 bases and J by 2 bases, with 14 bases between the two germline ends. Germline assignment: CDR1 LGHNA and CDR2 YNFKEQ. The CDR3 has 16 amino acids. In nucleotides, the CDR3 is TGTGCCAGCAGCCAAGATTTCAACGCGGGCGCCTACGAGCAGTACTTC. The encoded protein is CASSQDFNAGAYEQYF.

The rearrangement links TRBV7-8 to TRBJ1-5; weak D call: TRBD1 (5 bases). Germline-derived CDR1 and CDR2 are SGHVS and FQNEAQ. The CDR3 is 16 amino acids. V was shortened by 2 bases and J by 5 bases, with 16 bases between the two germline ends. The CDR3 sequence is CASSLYGRVEDQPQHF. The CDR3 DNA follows: TGTGCCAGCAGCTTATACGGCAGGGTCGAAGATCAGCCCCAGCATTTT.

V gene TRBV2 combines with J gene TRBJ2-1; D not resolved. With 5 bases removed from V and 6 bases from J, the gap between germline ends came to 8 bases. The CDR3 is made up of 12 amino acids. Germline CDR1 reads SNHLY; CDR2 reads FYNNEI. The CDR3 loop reads CASSYLPNEQFF. As DNA, the CDR3 is TGTGCCAGCAGTTACCTCCCCAATGAGCAGTTCTTC.

The V call is TRBV15, the J call TRBJ2-7, with D tentatively TRBD1 or TRBD2 (7 bases each). The V gene lost 9 bases and the J gene lost 6 bases, with 15 bases spanning the gap. Looked up from germline, CDR1 is LNHNV and CDR2 is YYDKDF (reference sequence). The CDR3 sequence is 12 residues long. For the CDR3, the DNA is TGTGCCACTCAGGGGGGGCCCGGCGAGCAGTACTTC. This encodes CATQGGPGEQYF.

The J gene is TRBJ2-2, the V gene TRBV5-4, with 7 bases matching TRBD1. The germline gives CDR1 SGHNT, CDR2 YYREEE (reference sequence). Trimming took 1 base from V and 6 from J; bases not matched to a gene: 9. The CDR3 consists of 16 residues. The chain's CDR3 is CASSLPDRVGAGELFF. The CDR3 region has the DNA TGTGCCAGCAGCTTGCCTGACAGGGTTGGGGCCGGGGAGCTGTTTTTT.

The chain is built from TRBV29-1 and TRBJ2-7, with 9 positions matching TRBD1. CDR3 length: 17 residues. Germline CDR1 is SQVTM and CDR2 is ANQGSEA. Unmatched junction bases numbered 17, after V lost 2 bases and J lost 6 bases. The chain's CDR3 is CSVELLGTGTDTGEQYF. The DNA for the CDR3 is TGCAGCGTTGAACTACTAGGGACAGGGACTGATACGGGCGAGCAGTACTTC.

The chain couples TRBV2 to TRBJ2-2, with 10 bases lining up with TRBD2. The CDR3 has 15 amino acids. CDR1 and CDR2 (germline): SNHLY, FYNNEI. Trimming cost V 6 bases and J 3 bases; bases outside gene matches: 4. The CDR3 region is CASRGTSAYTGELFF. CDR3 coding DNA: TGTGCCAGCAGGGGGACTAGCGCCTACACCGGGGAGCTGTTTTTT.

DNA of the CDR3: TGCAGCGTTGAATTAGGGGAATCGGATGAAGCTTTCTTT. Translating gives CSVELGESDEAFF. The chain uses TRBV29-1 and TRBJ1-1; D is perhaps TRBD1 (5 bases). Germline values: CDR1 SQVTM, CDR2 ANQGSEA. The CDR3 sequence is 13 residues long. The ends were cut back, 2 bases at V and 7 bases at J, with 14 bases in the middle.

This clone was counted once. The V gene is TRBV10-3, the J gene TRBJ1-1, with a tentative D call TRBD1 (5 bases). With 6 bases removed from V and 2 bases from J, the gap between germline ends came to 10 bases. Germline V gene lookup returns CDR1 ENHRY and CDR2 SYGVKD. The CDR3 is 13 amino acids. The CDR3 region is CAIRPTVNTEAFF. DNA of the CDR3: TGTGCCATCAGACCGACAGTAAACACTGAAGCTTTCTTT.

This chain joins TRBV5-6 and TRBJ2-1; 9 bases agree with TRBD2. Trimming removed 2 bases from V and 4 bases from J; junction bases left unmatched: 1. From germline, CDR1 is SGHDT and CDR2 YYEEEE. The CDR3 runs 14 residues. The CDR3 is CASSLTSGYNEQFF. The DNA of the CDR3 is TGTGCCAGCAGCTTAACTAGCGGGTACAATGAGCAGTTCTTC.

The rearrangement uses TRBV7-9 and TRBJ2-1, with TRBD1 as a possible D gene (6 bases). Between the trimmed V and J ends, which lost 5 bases and 6 bases, there was a span of 14 bases. The germline gives CDR1 SEHNR, CDR2 FQNEAQ (reference sequence). This CDR3 has 14 residues. The CDR3 DNA reads as TGTGCCAGCAGCCCTACGGACAGCGGCAATGAGCAGTTCTTC. Amino acids: CASSPTDSGNEQFF.

J is TRBJ2-7 and V is TRBV6-1; 8 bases are shared with TRBD1. Germline V gene data show CDR1 as MNHNS and CDR2 as SASEGT. The CDR3 extends over 16 amino acids. V dropped 0 bases and J dropped 3; count of bases not matched to a gene: 7. The CDR3 sequence: CASSEAVQGAYYEQYF. The CDR3 region has the DNA TGTGCCAGCAGTGAAGCGGTTCAGGGGGCTTACTACGAGCAGTACTTC.

The chain is built from TRBV13 and TRBJ2-7, with no clear D. Trimming took 5 bases from V and 7 from J, leaving 12 bases between them. Germline CDR1 reads PRHDT; CDR2 reads FYEKMQ (reference sequence). The CDR3 covers 12 residues. The CDR3 sequence: CASSPQHEEQYF. CDR3 sequence (DNA): TGTGCCAGCAGCCCTCAACATGAAGAGCAGTACTTC. Using reference TRBV13 and TRBJ2-7 for the parts outside the CDR3, the full variable domain is AAGVIQSPRHLIKEKRETATLKCYPIPRHDTVYWYQQGPGQDPQFLISFYEKMQSDKGSIPDRFSAQQFSDYHSELNMSSLELGDSALYFCASSPQHEEQYFGPGTRLTVT.

The J gene is TRBJ2-6, the V gene TRBV13, with D uncertain. CDR3 length: 15 amino acids. Germline assignment: CDR1 PRHDT and CDR2 FYEKMQ (reference sequence). V was clipped by 8 bases and J by 0 bases, with 11 bases between them. The CDR3 spells CASGPSHSGANVLTF. CDR3 sequence (DNA): TGTGCCAGCGGCCCCAGCCACTCTGGGGCCAACGTCCTGACTTTC. The variable domain in full, completed from reference TRBV13 and TRBJ2-6, reads AAGVIQSPRHLIKEKRETATLKCYPIPRHDTVYWYQQGPGQDPQFLISFYEKMQSDKGSIPDRFSAQQFSDYHSELNMSSLELGDSALYFCASGPSHSGANVLTFGAGSRLTVL.